Each of the 23 T cell receptor beta chains below was sequenced from the same sample in a study of cytomegalovirus exposure and HLA in healthy donors listed by TCRdb under 2017. Receptors were amplified or captured by the immunoSEQ multiplex PCR assay. A mixture of 60 forward primers for TCR Vbeta segments and 13 reverse primers for TCR Jbeta segments was used in the multiplex PCR. As stored in TCRdb, this immuneACCESS dataset retains in-frame rearrangements with V and J assigned. A fraction of the clones does not appear; measured against another copy, unresolved V genes explain less than half of the discrepancy, and the remainder lacks a known reason. The sample contains approximately 140,000 clones, approximately 57% of them found a single time. Clones ranked in the top ten supply roughly 1.8% of the sample. Sequenced: PBMCs. These receptors all stem from a male donor in good health and CMV-seronegative.

This clone has more than one count but fewer than ten. J is TRBJ1-1 and V is TRBV10-2, with 7 bases matching TRBD1. The CDR3 has 12 residues. The germline V gene has CDR1 WSHSY and CDR2 SAAADI. Trimming took 10 bases from V and 3 from J; bases not matched to a gene: 5. The CDR3 bases are TGCGCCACACAGGGGTGGGACACTGAAGCTTTCTTT. Its translation is CATQGWDTEAFF.

This clone was observed a handful of times. V gene TRBV27 combines with J gene TRBJ1-1; D possibly corresponds to TRBD1 (5 bases). Trimming removed 5 bases from V and 4 bases from J, with 14 bases in between. Germline CDR1 MNHEY, CDR2 SMNVEV (reference sequence). CDR3 size: 14 residues. CDR3 residues: CASSPDSRRTEAFF. As DNA, the CDR3 is TGTGCCAGCAGTCCCGACAGTCGTCGCACTGAAGCTTTCTTT.

CDR3 sequence: CASGPTRERTSPLHF. CDR3 nucleotide sequence: TGTGCCAGCGGCCCGACCCGGGAACGGACGTCACCCCTCCACTTT. V is TRBV6-5 and J is TRBJ1-6; D call uncertain. The CDR3 has 15 amino acids. CDR1 is MNHEY and CDR2 is SVGAGI in the germline V gene. Trimming pared 8 bases from V and 10 bases from J, leaving 21 bases between.

This clone came up a few times. CDR3 protein: CATSPVYSNQPQHF. The CDR3 DNA sequence: TGTGCCACCAGCCCCGTATATAGCAATCAGCCCCAGCATTTT. The V gene is TRBV15, the J gene TRBJ1-5; D call uncertain. Germline CDR1 LNHNV, CDR2 YYDKDF (reference sequence). Deletions cut 5 bases from V and 0 bases from J, with 8 bases between. The CDR3 is 14 residues long. The full variable domain, completed using reference TRBV15 and TRBJ1-5, is DAMVIQNPRYQVTQFGKPVTLSCSQTLNHNVMYWYQQKSSQAPKLLFHYYDKDFNNEADTPDNFQSRRPNTSFCFLDIRSPGLGDTAMYLCATSPVYSNQPQHFGDGTRLSIL.

The V call is TRBV2, the J call TRBJ2-5; D uncertain. The CDR3 sequence is 15 residues long. The V gene's germline CDR1 is SNHLY and CDR2 FYNNEI. V lost 0 bases and J 7 bases, leaving 15 bases between the germline ends. The DNA of the CDR3 is TGTGCCAGCAGTGAAGCGGCGCAGGTCCGCTCGACCCAGTACTTC. Protein product: CASSEAAQVRSTQYF.

This chain uses TRBV6-6 with TRBJ2-1; weak D call: TRBD2 (5 bases). The CDR3 contains 13 residues. V lost 7 bases to trimming and J lost 6 bases, with 13 bases between them. CDR1 is MNHNY, CDR2 SVGAGI, per germline (reference sequence). The CDR3 sequence is CASISSRGNEQFF. The CDR3 bases are TGTGCCAGCATTTCTTCCCGGGGCAATGAGCAGTTCTTC.

The sample holds a few counts of this clone. The chain links TRBV5-4 to TRBJ2-7; TRBD1 agrees at 7 bases. The J segment lost 7 bases and the V segment lost 1 base, leaving 5 bases of the junction unmatched. This CDR3 is 13 amino acids long. CDR1 SGHNT and CDR2 YYREEE come from the germline V gene (reference sequence). CDR3 DNA: TGTGCCAGCAGCTTGAAGGGGGCTGGGGAGCAGTACTTC. The encoded protein is CASSLKGAGEQYF.

This clone was seen a few times. The rearrangement joins TRBV2 to TRBJ1-4; D call uncertain. This CDR3 comprises 16 residues. The germline gives CDR1 SNHLY, CDR2 FYNNEI. The V end lost 4 bases, the J end lost 0 bases, and 12 bases lay between the germline ends. Here the CDR3 reads CASSVPWEPTNEKLFF. The DNA of the CDR3 is TGTGCCAGCAGTGTGCCCTGGGAGCCAACTAATGAAAAACTGTTTTTT.

This clone was seen more than once but under ten times. V usage is TRBV7-9 and J usage is TRBJ2-5; 12 nucleotides agree with TRBD2. Trimming removed 5 bases from V and 5 bases from J; junction bases left unmatched: 3. The CDR3 consists of 14 residues. Germline loops: CDR1 SEHNR, CDR2 FQNEAQ (reference sequence). CDR3 protein: CASSVGLAGETQYF. CDR3 in DNA: TGTGCCAGCAGCGTAGGACTAGCGGGGGAGACCCAGTACTTC.

This clone was picked up one time. The chain carries TRBV7-9 and TRBJ2-7; 7 positions match TRBD2. The J segment lost 4 bases and the V segment lost 3 bases, leaving 9 bases of the junction unmatched. The CDR3 sequence is 15 residues long. CDR1 and CDR2 (germline): SEHNR, FQNEAQ (reference sequence). This CDR3 is CASSFDGGLTYEQYF. CDR3 nucleotides: TGTGCCAGCAGCTTTGACGGGGGGTTGACTTACGAGCAGTACTTC.

This clone was picked up a small number of times. The genes are TRBV19 and TRBJ1-2; a possible D gene is TRBD1 (6 bases). CDR3 length equals 14 residues. Germline V lookup: CDR1 LNHDA, CDR2 SQIVND (reference sequence). The ends were cut back, 3 bases at V and 5 bases at J, with 13 bases in the middle. The CDR3 reads CASSILGATYGYTF. The CDR3 bases are TGTGCCAGTAGTATTCTGGGGGCGACGTATGGCTACACCTTC.

The chain carries TRBV2 and TRBJ2-7; D might be TRBD1 (5 bases). Deletions cut 6 bases from V and 9 bases from J, with 15 bases between. Germline V lookup: CDR1 SNHLY, CDR2 FYNNEI. The CDR3 consists of 12 residues. CDR3 region: CASRGQASGQYF. The DNA for the CDR3 is TGTGCCAGCAGGGGGCAGGCTTCGGGGCAGTACTTC.

This sequence joins TRBV7-9 and TRBJ2-6; tentatively, D is TRBD1 (6 bases). The CDR3 covers 16 residues. V was pared by 1 base and J by 4 bases, with 11 bases between. The germline CDR1 and CDR2 sequences are SEHNR and FQNEAQ (reference sequence). CDR3 DNA sequence: TGTGCCAGCAGCTTAGACAGGGTTTACGGGGCCAACGTCCTGACTTTC. The encoded protein is CASSLDRVYGANVLTF.

The chain is built from TRBV7-9 and TRBJ1-1; 7 bases align to TRBD1. The CDR3 is 17 amino acids. Germline loops: CDR1 SEHNR, CDR2 FQNEAQ (reference sequence). With V trimmed by 5 bases and J by 0 bases, 12 bases remained unmatched. In nucleotides, the CDR3 is TGTGCCAGCAGCGCAAACCCCACAGGGGCGATGAACACTGAAGCTTTCTTT. Translating it yields CASSANPTGAMNTEAFF.

The chain is built from TRBV9 and TRBJ1-5; D is unclear. From germline, CDR1 is SGDLS and CDR2 YYNGEE. The ends were cut back, 0 bases at V and 2 bases at J, with 9 bases in the middle. The CDR3 contains 15 residues. CDR3 sequence: CASSVGSGGNQPQHF. The CDR3 DNA reads TGTGCCAGCAGCGTAGGTTCAGGCGGCAATCAGCCCCAGCATTTT.

As to this clone: Relative to the germline gene, one junction end is altered; a read error may explain this. The chain recombines TRBV15 with TRBJ2-3; 9 bases map to TRBD1. Germline loops: CDR1 LNHNV, CDR2 YYDKDF (reference sequence). CDR3 length: 13 residues. In nucleotides, the CDR3 is TGTGCTACCAGGGACAGGGGCACAGATACGCAGTATTTT. It is translated as CATRDRGTDTQYF.

This clone was seen a handful of times. The rearrangement uses TRBV30 and TRBJ1-2; D gene uncertain. The CDR3 runs 11 residues. V lost 3 bases to trimming and J lost 7 bases, with 9 bases between them. Germline CDR1 GTSNPN, CDR2 SVGIG (reference sequence). The CDR3 coding sequence is TGTGCCTGGAGCCGTGTCCTTGGCTACACCTTC. This gives the protein CAWSRVLGYTF.

This clone has just a few counts. The chain's CDR3 is CASSQLLGGYEQYF. The CDR3 nucleotides read TGTGCCAGCAGCCAGCTCCTCGGGGGGTACGAGCAGTACTTC. The chain carries TRBV11-2 and TRBJ2-7; 7 bases agree with TRBD2. V trimming: 5 bases; J trimming: 4 bases; junction bases outside the gene matches: 8. This CDR3 region has 14 residues. CDR1 is SGHAT and CDR2 is FQNNGV in the germline V gene.

With respect to this clone: This same CDR3 is encoded by further DNA sequences in the sample. The chain links TRBV4-3 to TRBJ2-3; 10 bases align to TRBD2. The CDR3 has 16 residues. J was trimmed by 6 bases and V by 1 base; bases with no gene match: 7. Germline-derived CDR1 and CDR2 are LGHNA and YSLEER. CDR3 coding DNA: TGCGCCAGCAGCCAAGGAAGCGGGGGGGCTCGGGATACGCAGTATTTT. It specifies CASSQGSGGARDTQYF.

The chain uses TRBV5-1 and TRBJ1-4; no definite D call. The CDR3 is made up of 14 amino acids. V gave up 0 bases and J gave up 4 bases, with 7 bases separating them. Germline V gene lookup returns CDR1 SGHRS and CDR2 YFSETQ. The CDR3 bases are TGCGCCAGCAGCTTGGTAGCCGGTAATGAAAAACTGTTTTTT. Translating it yields CASSLVAGNEKLFF.

This sequence joins TRBV5-6 and TRBJ2-5; D gene unclear. The end of the DNA aligns better with TRBJ2-7, so the J call may be wrong. There are 16 residues in the CDR3. The germline gives CDR1 SGHDT, CDR2 YYEEEE. The CDR3 reads CASSPTLTQLTYEQYF. The CDR3 nucleotides are TGTGCCAGCAGCCCCACTTTGACACAGCTAACCTACGAGCAGTACTTC.

CDR3 bases: TGCGCCAGCAGCCCTTTGGCGGCGAGGACTAGCGGGGGGATCTACGAGCAGTACTTC. Translating it yields CASSPLAARTSGGIYEQYF. The V call is TRBV4-1, the J call TRBJ2-7; 14 bases align to TRBD2. The CDR3 totals 19 residues. V shed 4 bases and J 3 bases; nucleotides not matched to a gene: 14. CDR1 and CDR2 (germline): MGHRA, YSYEKL.

This chain uses TRBV28 with TRBJ1-5; D might be TRBD1 (5 bases). Germline V gene data show CDR1 as MDHEN and CDR2 as SYDVKM. Trimming stripped 3 bases from V and 7 bases from J, with 13 bases between. The CDR3 covers 14 residues. As DNA, the CDR3 is TGTGCCAGCAGTTTGGCGCAGGGTTGGCAGCCCCAGCATTTT. Amino acids: CASSLAQGWQPQHF.